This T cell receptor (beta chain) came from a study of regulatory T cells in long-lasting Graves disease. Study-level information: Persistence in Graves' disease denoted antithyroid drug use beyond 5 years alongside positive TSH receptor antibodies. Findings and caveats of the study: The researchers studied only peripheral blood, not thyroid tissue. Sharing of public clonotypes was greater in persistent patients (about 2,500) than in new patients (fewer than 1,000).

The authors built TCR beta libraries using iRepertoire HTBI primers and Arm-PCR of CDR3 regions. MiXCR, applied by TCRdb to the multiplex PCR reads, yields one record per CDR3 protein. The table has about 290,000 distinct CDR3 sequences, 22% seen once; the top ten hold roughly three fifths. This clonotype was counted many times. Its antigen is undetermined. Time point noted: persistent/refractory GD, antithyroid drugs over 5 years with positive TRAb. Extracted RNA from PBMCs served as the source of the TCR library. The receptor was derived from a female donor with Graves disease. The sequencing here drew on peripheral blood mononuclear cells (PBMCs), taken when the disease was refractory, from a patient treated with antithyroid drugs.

The CDR3 bases are TGCAAAGGGCGGGGTTGGACCACTGAAGCTTTCTTT. Its translation: CKGRGWTTEAFF. This chain connects TRBV20-1 to TRBJ1-1; no reliable D call. The CDR3 runs 12 residues. In germline, CDR1 is DFQATT, CDR2 SNEGSKA (reference sequence).